Presented here are 28 T cell receptor beta chains from one specimen sequenced in a study of blood T cells in healthy people across ages. PCR was performed a second time for about 6 to 11 cycles using a sample-barcoded 5' primer and a J-beta primer mix. Via MiXCR, TCRdb re-called the 5' RACE reads, giving one row per CDR3 protein. The data hold 980,000 or so distinct CDR3 sequences, with 40% to 60% observed a single time. Sequencing was performed on blood. These receptor sequences come from a man aged 30 to 39 in good health.

The chain recombines TRBV18 with TRBJ2-2, with a weak D call TRBD1 (5 bases). With 4 bases removed from V and 2 bases from J, the gap between germline ends came to 11 bases. The CDR3 runs to 15 residues. CDR1 KGHSH and CDR2 LQKENI come from the germline V gene. The chain's CDR3 is CASSRPTENTGELFF. The CDR3 DNA sequence: TGTGCCAGCTCACGCCCGACAGAAAACACCGGGGAGCTGTTTTTT.

The chain carries TRBV7-2 and TRBJ2-1, with D possibly matching TRBD1 (5 bases). V shed 1 base and J shed 3 bases, with 16 bases lying between them. CDR3 length: 17 residues. Germline V CDR1 and CDR2: SGHTA, FQGNSA. The CDR3 nucleotides read TGTGCCAGCAGCTTAGTAAGGGGTAAGGGCTTCTACAATGAGCAGTTCTTC. Protein product: CASSLVRGKGFYNEQFF.

This chain connects TRBV18 to TRBJ2-1, with D maybe TRBD1 (6 bases). Trimming cost V 5 bases and J 7 bases, with 12 bases left between them. The CDR3 length is 13 residues. Germline loops: CDR1 KGHSH, CDR2 LQKENI. In DNA, the CDR3 is TGTGCCAGCTCAACAGGGTTCGGGAATGAGCAGTTCTTC. This gives the protein CASSTGFGNEQFF.

The chain links TRBV7-9 to TRBJ2-5; TRBD2 matches at 9 bases. The CDR3 is 15 amino acids. Germline V gene lookup returns CDR1 SEHNR and CDR2 FQNEAQ (reference sequence). Trimming cost V 3 bases and J 2 bases; bases outside gene matches: 4. The CDR3 sequence is CASSFVLAGQETQYF. CDR3 coding DNA: TGTGCCAGCAGCTTTGTGCTAGCGGGGCAAGAGACCCAGTACTTC.

V is TRBV7-9 and J is TRBJ1-5; tentatively, D is TRBD1 (5 bases). This CDR3 contains 15 residues. With 4 bases removed from V and 7 bases from J, the gap between germline ends came to 17 bases. Germline-derived CDR1 and CDR2 are SEHNR and FQNEAQ (reference sequence). The CDR3 is CASSSPREFGQPQHF. In DNA form, the CDR3 reads TGTGCCAGCAGCTCCCCCAGGGAGTTTGGACAGCCCCAGCATTTT.

This clonotype was seen more than once but under ten times. This sequence joins TRBV4-1 and TRBJ1-2; 10 nucleotides agree with TRBD1. V lost 3 bases to trimming and J lost 6 bases; unmatched junction nucleotides: 4. The CDR3 has 14 residues. Germline CDR1 and CDR2: MGHRA and YSYEKL. CDR3: CASSQAGQGNGYTF. The CDR3 nucleotides are TGCGCCAGCAGCCAGGCGGGACAGGGGAATGGCTACACCTTC.

CDR3 coding DNA: TGTGCCAGCAGCCCGGAAGTTGGGGATACGCAGTATTTT. This sequence encodes CASSPEVGDTQYF. This chain uses TRBV7-6 with TRBJ2-3; no firm D call. V was clipped by 5 bases and J by 6 bases, with 12 bases between them. The germline V gene encodes CDR1 SGHVS and CDR2 FNYEAQ. CDR3 length equals 13 residues.

At least ten counts were recorded for this clonotype. The CDR3 nucleotides read TGTGCCAGCAGTTTAGAAGGGGGGCAGCCCCAGCATTTT. Amino acids: CASSLEGGQPQHF. The chain couples TRBV12-3 or TRBV12-4 to TRBJ1-5; possibly TRBD1 for D (6 bases). Trimming took off 1 base at V and 7 bases at J, with 8 bases between the two ends. This CDR3 contains 13 residues.

The sample holds a few counts of this clonotype. V gene TRBV7-2 combines with J gene TRBJ2-5, with D possibly being TRBD2 (5 bases). V lost 6 bases and J lost 2, with 16 bases in between. The CDR3 is 15 amino acids. Germline V gene sequence: CDR1 SGHTA, CDR2 FQGNSA. CDR3 DNA sequence: TGTGCCAGCAGTGGATCAGCGGTGATACAAGAGACCCAGTACTTC. This encodes CASSGSAVIQETQYF.

V and J are TRBV13 and TRBJ2-7; D ambiguous. Germline V gene lookup returns CDR1 PRHDT and CDR2 FYEKMQ (reference sequence). The CDR3 has 14 amino acids. Trimming removed 0 bases at V and 2 bases at J, with 8 bases between. The CDR3 DNA reads as TGTGCCAGCAGCTTAGGTCCTAGAGCCTACGAGCAGTACTTC. This gives the protein CASSLGPRAYEQYF.

The chain links TRBV10-3 to TRBJ1-6; TRBD1 agrees at 7 bases. CDR1 ENHRY and CDR2 SYGVKD come from the germline V gene. The CDR3 runs to 15 residues. The V gene end was trimmed by 4 bases and the J gene end by 9 bases; junction bases not matched to a gene: 9. CDR3 loop: CAISAQGKEGSPLHF. The DNA for the CDR3 is TGTGCCATCAGTGCACAGGGGAAAGAGGGTTCACCCCTCCACTTT.

This sequence joins TRBV28 and TRBJ2-2; TRBD1 matches at 10 bases. CDR1 and CDR2 from the germline V gene are MDHEN and SYDVKM. With 6 bases clipped from V and 9 bases from J, the junction kept 10 bases outside the gene matches. The CDR3 consists of 15 residues. The CDR3 here is CASRNPGQGSWELFF. The CDR3 DNA follows: TGTGCCAGCAGGAATCCGGGACAGGGGAGCTGGGAGCTGTTTTTT.

This clonotype has only a few counts. CDR3 amino acids: CASSMSAGGHSYEQYF. The DNA for the CDR3 is TGTGCCAGCAGCATGTCAGCGGGGGGGCACTCCTACGAGCAGTACTTC. V gene TRBV9 combines with J gene TRBJ2-7, with TRBD2 identical over 10 bases. Losses at the gene ends were 4 bases for V and 0 bases for J; bases not matched to a gene: 7. The CDR3 runs 16 residues. Germline V lookup: CDR1 SGDLS, CDR2 YYNGEE.

The chain joins TRBV5-8 to TRBJ2-5; the D gene is possibly TRBD2 (6 bases). The CDR3 is 15 amino acids. The V gene's germline CDR1 is SGHTS and CDR2 YDEGEE. Deletions cut 4 bases from V and 3 bases from J, with 16 bases between. CDR3 nucleotides: TGTGCCAGCAGCAAGGGGACTTCACAAGAAGAGACCCAGTACTTC. Protein sequence: CASSKGTSQEETQYF.

This clonotype was counted between two and nine times. The chain is built from TRBV25-1 and TRBJ2-4; the D call may be TRBD1 or TRBD2 (5 bases each). This CDR3 is built from 21 residues. Germline V gene lookup returns CDR1 MGHDK and CDR2 SYGVNS. V lost 2 bases to trimming and J lost 0 bases, with 26 bases between them. The CDR3 loop is CASSEVGLRIMGPLAKNIQYF. Written as DNA, the CDR3 is TGTGCCAGCAGTGAAGTAGGTCTTAGGATAATGGGACCGCTAGCCAAAAACATTCAGTACTTC.

The genes are TRBV12-3 or TRBV12-4 and TRBJ2-5; 10 bases agree with TRBD1. CDR3 length equals 15 residues. J was trimmed by 5 bases and V by 5 bases; bases with no gene match: 8. CDR3 amino acids: CASSRGQGIGETQYF. The DNA for the CDR3 is TGTGCCAGCAGTCGGGGACAGGGGATCGGGGAGACCCAGTACTTC.

The rearrangement joins TRBV20-1 to TRBJ2-7; D unresolved. Per germline, CDR1 DFQATT and CDR2 SNEGSKA (reference sequence). The CDR3 covers 12 residues. V was shortened by 8 bases and J by 2 bases, with 13 bases between the two germline ends. The CDR3: CSPNGRTYEQYF. The DNA for the CDR3 is TGCAGTCCAAACGGCAGGACCTACGAGCAGTACTTC.

This clonotype was seen only a few times. The gene calls are TRBV28 and TRBJ2-4, with TRBD2 identical over 10 bases. V dropped 6 bases and J dropped 13; count of bases not matched to a gene: 12. There are 14 residues in the CDR3. Germline V gene sequence: CDR1 MDHEN, CDR2 SYDVKM. The CDR3 protein is CASRAGLASSSQYF. The CDR3 region has the DNA TGTGCCAGCAGGGCGGGACTAGCGAGCTCGTCCCAGTACTTC. The whole variable domain, filled in from reference TRBV28 and TRBJ2-4, reads DVKVTQSSRYLVKRTGEKVFLECVQDMDHENMFWYRQDPGLGLRLIYFSYDVKMKEKGDIPEGYSVSREKKERFSLILESASTNQTSMYLCASRAGLASSSQYFGAGTRLSVL.

The chain recombines TRBV4-2 with TRBJ2-7; D gene ambiguous. This CDR3 comprises 12 residues. CDR1 is LGHNA and CDR2 is YNFKEQ in the germline V gene. V was pared by 1 base and J by 3 bases, with 4 bases between. The CDR3 protein is CASSQAHYEQYF. CDR3 nucleotide sequence: TGTGCCAGCAGCCAAGCTCACTACGAGCAGTACTTC.

This clonotype came up many times. J is TRBJ2-1 and V is TRBV29-1, with TRBD1 matching over 9 bases. CDR1 and CDR2 from the germline V gene are SQVTM and ANQGSEA. The CDR3 contains 14 residues. Trimming at V came to 4 bases and at J to 3 bases, leaving 4 bases not matched to a gene. DNA of the CDR3: TGCAGCGTTGGCGGGACAGGGTTCTACAATGAGCAGTTCTTC. It specifies CSVGGTGFYNEQFF.

This clonotype turned up a few times. V usage is TRBV7-2 and J usage is TRBJ1-5, with TRBD1 matching over 8 bases. Germline CDR1 is SGHTA and CDR2 is FQGNSA. The V and J ends lost 5 bases and 0 bases, in that order; junction bases with no gene match: 12. CDR3 length equals 18 residues. CDR3 DNA: TGTGCCAGCAGCCCTGTCCCGGGACAGGTATATAGCAATCAGCCCCAGCATTTT. It translates to CASSPVPGQVYSNQPQHF.

This clonotype was recorded only once. V is TRBV7-2 and J is TRBJ2-2; D gene unclear. Germline V gene sequence: CDR1 SGHTA, CDR2 FQGNSA. Trimming pared 1 base from V and 3 bases from J, leaving 9 bases between. The CDR3 loop spans 15 amino acids. In DNA, the CDR3 is TGTGCCAGCAGCTTAGGAACCTTATACACCGGGGAGCTGTTTTTT. It encodes CASSLGTLYTGELFF.

CDR3 in DNA: TGCAGCGTTGAAACGGTCCCGGGCACCTTC. Its translation: CSVETVPGTF. J is TRBJ1-2 and V is TRBV29-1; D is uncertain. The CDR3 spans 10 residues. Trimming left V 2 bases short and J 13 bases short, with 11 bases between. The germline V gene encodes CDR1 SQVTM and CDR2 ANQGSEA.

The chain combines TRBV6-6 with TRBJ1-2; no clear D. CDR3 size: 14 residues. Trimming took 8 bases from V and 0 from J, leaving 13 bases between them. The germline V gene encodes CDR1 MNHNY and CDR2 SVGAGI (reference sequence). The CDR3 loop reads CASRYDKTNYGYTF. The CDR3 DNA sequence: TGTGCCAGCCGATACGACAAAACTAACTATGGCTACACCTTC.

This chain connects TRBV11-2 to TRBJ1-5; D not resolved. Germline values: CDR1 SGHAT, CDR2 FQNNGV. The CDR3 is 17 amino acids. V was shortened by 0 bases and J by 0 bases, with 12 bases between the two germline ends. The CDR3 DNA reads as TGTGCCAGCAGCTTAGATCGGTTTCAAGATAGCAATCAGCCCCAGCATTTT. This sequence encodes CASSLDRFQDSNQPQHF.

This clonotype came up a few times. CDR3 residues: CASSQVVETYEQYF. Written as DNA, the CDR3 is TGCGCCAGCAGCCAAGTTGTAGAGACCTACGAGCAGTACTTC. The chain combines TRBV4-1 with TRBJ2-7; D is unclear. Trimming removed 1 base from V and 2 bases from J, with 9 bases in between. The CDR3 runs to 14 residues. Germline CDR1 MGHRA, CDR2 YSYEKL.

This clonotype was detected a few times. V is TRBV4-1 and J is TRBJ2-7; D gene uncertain. Germline values: CDR1 MGHRA, CDR2 YSYEKL. V lost 4 bases and J 7 bases, leaving 11 bases between the germline ends. The CDR3 spans 12 residues. CDR3 sequence reads: CASSRPASEQYF. DNA for the CDR3: TGCGCCAGCAGCCGACCCGCTTCGGAGCAGTACTTC.

This clonotype showed up just a few times. This chain connects TRBV14 to TRBJ2-7; D ambiguous. V was clipped by 0 bases and J by 3 bases, with 6 bases between them. CDR3 length equals 13 residues. Germline V gives CDR1 SGHDN, CDR2 FVKESK. The CDR3 sequence: CASSQEFVYEQYF. In DNA, the CDR3 is TGTGCCAGCAGCCAAGAGTTTGTCTACGAGCAGTACTTC.